What follows describes a single TCR beta chain. This clone was detected only once. Its antigen specificity is not known. It has no much larger one-base neighbor in the sample; base qualities were not kept. The record originates from a study of CD8+ T cells in alopecia areata listed by TCRdb under 2018. A note on the overall study: Treated patients were enrolled in an open-label pilot trial of oral tofacitinib at 5 to 10 mg twice daily for moderate-to-severe alopecia areata. Patients received tofacitinib for 6 to 18 months and were then followed off drug for 6 months to check for delayed response and recurrence. High-throughput TCRbeta sequencing was used to examine T cell clonal expansion in alopecia areata in both the C3H/HeJ mouse model and human patients. Human TCRbeta sequencing covered scalp tissue and sorted CD4+ and CD8+ peripheral blood T cells from patchy and totalis/universalis alopecia areata patients and healthy controls. Biopsies were taken from tofacitinib-treated patients at baseline and again at 4 and 24 weeks into treatment, and several of those patients also had a later scalp biopsy. Scalp clonality was compared across normal scalp (n=4), patchy alopecia areata scalp (n=8), and alopecia totalis/universalis scalp (n=8). RNA came from the PAXgene miRNA kit for fixed scalp, the miRNeasy kit for PBMCs, and the RNeasy kit for mouse skin. TCRbeta CDR3 regions were amplified by immunoSEQ multiplex PCR using 35 Vbeta forward and 13 Jbeta reverse primers.

The CDR3 measures 13 amino acids from cysteine to phenylalanine. Only CDR3 DNA remains: 39 bases, in frame from the first base. CDR1 and CDR2 were assigned from the germline V gene as SGHRS and YFSETQ. V was cut back by 7 bases and J by 0 bases, leaving a gap of 10 bases between them. Receptor amplification or capture employed the immunoSEQ multiplex PCR assay. RNA was extracted from all samples and reverse transcribed into cDNA, which served as template for TCR sequencing. First-strand cDNA was synthesized with SuperScript III using a 2:1 mix of oligo-dT and random hexamers. Amplification bias was assessed with a synthetic immune receptor repertoire, and residual bias was removed computationally. The paper's processing steps were these. Raw reads were preprocessed to remove errors, and CDR3 was defined according to IMGT conventions as the region from the conserved cysteine to phenylalanine. To get clonality, Shannon entropy was normalized by log2 of the number of productive unique TCRs and the result was subtracted from 1. Whether each scalp clone was CD4 or CD8 was inferred by checking scalp TCRbeta sequences against the CD4 and CD8 repertoires from sorted blood. TCRdb provides this immuneACCESS table in a form limited to in-frame rearrangements. Some clones are lacking; in checked studies, under half of them reflect an unresolved V gene, and why the rest are absent is not known. The DNA was the basis for D and trimming; V, J and clone size are from that table. The sample table shows 80,000 to 100,000 clones, and 40% to 45% are seen once. 0.79% of the sample comes from the top ten.

What the research found in general, with its limitations: Shared TCR sequences between patients were less evident than in mice, which may be partly attributable to HLA diversity in the patient population. Higher clonality and more expanded CD8+ clones were observed in lesional scalp than in normal scalp, particularly in alopecia totalis/universalis, a finding suggestive of antigenic drive. Resident alphabeta T cells in normal human skin are also sequenced, complicating scalp TCR repertoire analysis, unlike mouse skin dominated by gammadelta T cells.

Lesional scalp punch biopsies and peripheral blood were obtained from alopecia areata patients. PBMCs were isolated by density centrifugation and stained for CD3, CD4 and CD8, and CD4+ and CD8+ T cells were sorted on a FACSAria. Material for sequencing was CD4+ T cells sorted from blood. In this chain, TRBV5-1 is recombined with TRBJ2-5; no D gene call is confident. This clonotype was sampled from a human donor with alopecia areata. The nucleotide sequence is TGCGCCAGCGGTAGACCCGACCAAGAGACCCAGTACTTC. This translates into CASGRPDQETQYF.